The 32 T cell receptor beta chains below all came from one sample that was sequenced in a study of identical twins. TCRdb called the 5' RACE reads again in MiXCR, with one record for every CDR3 protein. The sample holds about 530,000 distinct CDR3 sequences, about a fifth seen once. The data also belong to a second study, concerning yellow fever vaccine responses in identical twins.

Sequencing was carried out using CD4+ T cells sorted from blood. These receptors all come from a woman aged 18-29 years in good health.

V and J are TRBV6-2 or TRBV6-3 and TRBJ1-1; no firm D call. Germline V gene data show CDR1 as MNHEY and CDR2 as SVGEGT. V was shortened by 6 bases and J by 1 base, with 15 bases between the two germline ends. This CDR3 has 15 amino acids. CDR3 in DNA: TGTGCCAGCAGCGATGTACGTGGGGAGAACACTGAAGCTTTCTTT. As protein: CASSDVRGENTEAFF.

The V and J genes are TRBV6-1 and TRBJ2-1; maybe TRBD2 (5 bases). V lost 3 bases to trimming and J lost 6 bases, with 12 bases between them. Germline loops: CDR1 MNHNS, CDR2 SASEGT. The CDR3 contains 14 residues. The CDR3 sequence is CASSDRFRGNEQFF. DNA of the CDR3: TGTGCCAGCAGTGATCGGTTCCGGGGCAATGAGCAGTTCTTC.

This clonotype was detected a few times. The chain has TRBV29-1 and TRBJ2-2; TRBD1 aligns across 7 bases. The ends lost 8 bases at V and 2 bases at J; junction bases unmatched: 5. This CDR3 region has 13 residues. Germline V lookup: CDR1 SQVTM, CDR2 ANQGSEA. CDR3 DNA: TGCAGCTCTGGGGACAGAAACACCGGGGAGCTGTTTTTT. Translation gives CSSGDRNTGELFF.

In this sample, this clonotype turned up a few times. The J gene is TRBJ2-3, the V gene TRBV20-1, with 13 nucleotides matching TRBD2. CDR3 size: 14 residues. Trimming took 5 bases from V and 7 from J; bases not matched to a gene: 6. Germline-derived CDR1 and CDR2 are DFQATT and SNEGSKA (reference sequence). The CDR3 here is CSAQTSGGPYTQYF. The CDR3 DNA sequence: TGCAGTGCTCAGACTAGCGGGGGGCCTTATACGCAGTATTTT.

This clonotype has just a few counts. The chain combines TRBV10-1 with TRBJ2-3; D is perhaps TRBD1 (5 bases). Trimming removed 6 bases from V and 4 bases from J, with 11 bases in between. There are 13 residues in the CDR3. Germline values: CDR1 WNHNN, CDR2 SYGVQD (reference sequence). This CDR3 is CASSDAGSDTQYF. CDR3 sequence (DNA): TGCGCCAGCAGCGACGCAGGGTCAGATACGCAGTATTTT.

This clonotype occurred a few times. The V call is TRBV15, the J call TRBJ2-7; TRBD1 matches 11 bases. This CDR3 region has 15 residues. With 0 bases clipped from V and 2 bases from J, the junction kept 0 bases outside the gene matches. Germline V lookup: CDR1 LNHNV, CDR2 YYDKDF (reference sequence). The CDR3 sequence is CATSREGQGAYEQYF. The CDR3 DNA is TGTGCCACCAGCAGAGAGGGACAGGGGGCCTACGAGCAGTACTTC. The full variable domain, its missing parts supplied by reference TRBV15 and TRBJ2-7, is DAMVIQNPRYQVTQFGKPVTLSCSQTLNHNVMYWYQQKSSQAPKLLFHYYDKDFNNEADTPDNFQSRRPNTSFCFLDIRSPGLGDTAMYLCATSREGQGAYEQYFGPGTRLTVT.

Here the CDR3 reads CASQGSYNYGYTF. CDR3 bases: TGTGCCTCGCAGGGATCCTACAACTATGGCTACACCTTC. This chain links TRBV5-8 with TRBJ1-2, with D maybe TRBD1 (5 bases). Germline CDR1 reads SGHTS; CDR2 reads YDEGEE. The CDR3 is made up of 13 amino acids. Trimming left V 10 bases short and J 2 bases short, with 15 bases between.

V and J are TRBV9 and TRBJ2-1, with D possibly TRBD2 on 5 matching bases. The germline V gene encodes CDR1 SGDLS and CDR2 YYNGEE. The V end lost 1 base, the J end lost 0 bases, and 11 bases lay between the germline ends. The CDR3 is 16 amino acids. The chain's CDR3 is CASSVKGASSYNEQFF. The CDR3 DNA is TGTGCCAGCAGCGTAAAGGGAGCTAGCTCCTACAATGAGCAGTTCTTC.

This clonotype showed up just a few times. The rearrangement uses TRBV5-8 and TRBJ2-3; D might be TRBD1 (6 bases). CDR1 is SGHTS, CDR2 YDEGEE, per germline. The CDR3 loop spans 13 amino acids. V was shortened by 2 bases and J by 6 bases, with 10 bases between the two germline ends. CDR3 DNA: TGTGCCAGCAGCTTTAGGGGGTTGGATACGCAGTATTTT. Protein: CASSFRGLDTQYF.

The V and J genes are TRBV5-1 and TRBJ1-4; D unclear. The V gene's germline CDR1 is SGHRS and CDR2 YFSETQ. The CDR3 is 15 amino acids. Trimming cost V 4 bases and J 0 bases, with 10 bases left between them. CDR3 sequence: CASSQTRPTNEKLFF. The CDR3 nucleotides are TGCGCCAGCAGCCAGACCCGTCCAACTAATGAAAAACTGTTTTTT.

The CDR3 here is CASSLQGTGSPLHF. DNA for the CDR3: TGTGCCAGCAGCCTACAAGGGACGGGGTCACCCCTCCACTTT. This rearrangement joins TRBV11-1 to TRBJ1-6; the D gene is possibly TRBD1 (5 bases). Per germline, CDR1 SGHAT and CDR2 FQDESV (reference sequence). Trimming cost V 5 bases and J 10 bases, with 15 bases left between them. This CDR3 region has 14 residues.

A word on this clonotype: One base away lies a much larger clone, so this may be a sequencing read error. The rearrangement uses TRBV2 and TRBJ1-1; 7 nucleotides agree with TRBD1. This CDR3 has 14 residues. Trimming cost V 7 bases and J 0 bases; bases outside gene matches: 5. Germline values: CDR1 SNHLY, CDR2 FYNNEI. Written as DNA, the CDR3 is TGTGCCAGCACTTCGACAGGGATGAACACTGAAGCTTTCTTT. Translation gives CASTSTGMNTEAFF.

This clonotype has only a few counts. V usage is TRBV9 and J usage is TRBJ2-5; possible D gene TRBD2, 6 bases. The CDR3 totals 13 residues. Germline-derived CDR1 and CDR2 are SGDLS and YYNGEE. V was shortened by 1 base and J by 13 bases, with 17 bases between the two germline ends. CDR3 sequence (DNA): TGTGCCAGCAGCGTAACGTGGCGGGGTGGATTGTACTTC. Encoded protein: CASSVTWRGGLYF.

This clonotype appeared a single time. V is TRBV28 and J is TRBJ2-1, with TRBD2 matching over 13 bases. Germline CDR1 and CDR2: MDHEN and SYDVKM. V trimming: 5 bases; J trimming: 4 bases; junction bases outside the gene matches: 8. The CDR3 loop spans 17 amino acids. CDR3 in DNA: TGTGCCAGCAGTCTAGGACTAGCGGGAGACTCTTACAATGAGCAGTTCTTC. Its translation: CASSLGLAGDSYNEQFF.

The CDR3 DNA is TGTGCCAGCAGGGATGTAGGGAGAGGTACTGGGGCCAACGTCCTGACTTTC. As protein: CASRDVGRGTGANVLTF. The rearrangement links TRBV3-1 to TRBJ2-6, with D tentatively TRBD2 (5 bases). From germline, CDR1 is LGHDT and CDR2 YNNKEL (reference sequence). Trimming left V 6 bases short and J 2 bases short, with 17 bases between. The CDR3 totals 17 residues.

The V call is TRBV29-1, the J call TRBJ2-1; TRBD2 agrees at 10 bases. This CDR3 spans 12 amino acids. The ends lost 4 bases at V and 9 bases at J; junction bases unmatched: 3. Germline CDR1 reads SQVTM; CDR2 reads ANQGSEA. The CDR3 DNA reads TGCAGCGTTGGTCCTAGCGGGGGTGAGCAGTTCTTC. This codes for CSVGPSGGEQFF.

In this sample, this clonotype turned up a few times. The genes are TRBV29-1 and TRBJ2-3, with 7 bases aligning to TRBD2. Germline V gene lookup returns CDR1 SQVTM and CDR2 ANQGSEA. The J segment lost 2 bases and the V segment lost 0 bases, leaving 8 bases of the junction unmatched. CDR3 size: 16 residues. DNA for the CDR3: TGCAGCGTTGAAGATCGAGTCGGGGGGAACACAGATACGCAGTATTTT. Translation gives CSVEDRVGGNTDTQYF.

This chain links TRBV24-1 with TRBJ2-1, with D perhaps matching TRBD1 (5 bases). The CDR3 has 14 residues. Trimming shortened V by 4 bases and J by 7 bases, and 13 bases separated the two germline ends. Germline assignment: CDR1 KGHDR and CDR2 SFDVKD. The CDR3 DNA follows: TGTGCCACCAGTGAGCATAATCAGGGTAATGAGCAGTTCTTC. Translated, it gives CATSEHNQGNEQFF.

This clonotype was found a few times. The chain joins TRBV7-9 to TRBJ2-2, with 9 bases lining up with TRBD1. There are 16 residues in the CDR3. Germline trimming cut 4 bases from V and 6 bases from J; bases unmatched to any gene: 9. Germline V CDR1 and CDR2: SEHNR, FQNEAQ (reference sequence). The CDR3 coding sequence is TGTGCCAGCAGCTCATCACAGGGGGCGATGGCCGGGGAGCTGTTTTTT. This codes for CASSSSQGAMAGELFF.

The V gene is TRBV7-8, the J gene TRBJ1-1; 7 bases agree with TRBD1. The CDR3 runs 17 residues. V gave up 0 bases and J gave up 1 base; unmatched junction bases: 8. The V gene's germline CDR1 is SGHVS and CDR2 FQNEAQ. The CDR3 DNA sequence: TGTGCCAGCAGCTTAGCGCAGGGGGGACTATGGAACACTGAAGCTTTCTTT. Translation gives CASSLAQGGLWNTEAFF.

The CDR3 protein is CATSEAPSGGEKTQYF. The CDR3 DNA sequence: TGTGCCACCAGCGAGGCGCCTAGCGGGGGGGAAAAGACGCAGTATTTT. This chain links TRBV15 with TRBJ2-3; 12 nucleotides line up with TRBD2. V lost 5 bases and J lost 9; bases outside the gene matches: 12. Per the germline V gene, CDR1 is LNHNV and CDR2 is YYDKDF (reference sequence). The CDR3 loop spans 16 amino acids.

The chain is built from TRBV10-3 and TRBJ2-3; D perhaps matches TRBD2 (6 bases). Deletions cut 4 bases from V and 1 base from J, with 18 bases between. Germline values: CDR1 ENHRY, CDR2 SYGVKD. The CDR3 has 17 residues. CDR3: CAISGGGGEERTDTQYF. In nucleotides, the CDR3 is TGTGCCATCAGTGGTGGGGGAGGTGAGGAGCGCACAGATACGCAGTATTTT.

The chain combines TRBV5-1 with TRBJ1-2; D not certain. Trimming cost V 0 bases and J 5 bases, with 5 bases left between them. CDR1 and CDR2 from the germline V gene are SGHRS and YFSETQ. The CDR3 is 12 residues long. The CDR3 DNA is TGCGCCAGCAGCTTGGACAGATATGGCTACACCTTC. It specifies CASSLDRYGYTF.

At least ten counts were recorded for this clonotype. The rearrangement uses TRBV5-1 and TRBJ2-3; TRBD1 aligns across 7 bases. CDR3 length: 15 amino acids. Germline V gives CDR1 SGHRS, CDR2 YFSETQ. The V and J ends lost 0 bases and 0 bases, in that order; junction bases with no gene match: 1. In nucleotides, the CDR3 is TGCGCCAGCAGCTTGGAGGGACAGAGCACAGATACGCAGTATTTT. Residues: CASSLEGQSTDTQYF.

V usage is TRBV2 and J usage is TRBJ2-7; TRBD1 aligns across 7 bases. CDR1 is SNHLY and CDR2 is FYNNEI in the germline V gene. This CDR3 is 12 amino acids long. CDR3 residues: CTTDRDGYEQYF. CDR3 DNA: TGTACCACCGACAGGGACGGGTACGAGCAGTACTTC.

This clonotype was seen only a few times. The V call is TRBV12-3 or TRBV12-4, the J call TRBJ2-5, with 9 bases fitting TRBD2. With V trimmed by 2 bases and J by 5 bases, 9 bases remained unmatched. This CDR3 region has 16 residues. The CDR3 nucleotides are TGTGCCAGCAGTTTACTAGCGGGGCCTCTAGGGGAGACCCAGTACTTC. It codes for CASSLLAGPLGETQYF.

This clonotype showed up many times. The rearrangement uses TRBV6-5 and TRBJ2-1, with TRBD2 matching 10 bases. The CDR3 loop spans 16 amino acids. V was pared by 0 bases and J by 8 bases, with 7 bases of the junction left unmatched. CDR1 MNHEY and CDR2 SVGAGI come from the germline V gene. CDR3 protein: CASSYSPVGLADEQFF. The CDR3 region has the DNA TGTGCCAGCAGTTACTCCCCAGTTGGACTAGCGGATGAGCAGTTCTTC.

This clonotype was recorded a few times. The V call is TRBV4-2, the J call TRBJ1-1; the match to TRBD1 covers 7 bases. CDR3 length: 13 residues. J lost 8 bases, V lost 4 bases, and 7 bases had no gene match. Germline CDR1 and CDR2: LGHNA and YNFKEQ. The CDR3 bases are TGTGCCAGCAGCCCTGACAGGGATGCAGAAGCTTTCTTT. This gives the protein CASSPDRDAEAFF.

The chain recombines TRBV5-1 with TRBJ2-5; 9 bases are shared with TRBD1. CDR3 length: 15 residues. Trimming removed 5 bases from V and 2 bases from J; junction bases left unmatched: 7. From germline, CDR1 is SGHRS and CDR2 YFSETQ. This CDR3 is CASRRGQGNQETQYF. CDR3 in DNA: TGCGCCAGCAGGCGGGGACAGGGCAATCAAGAGACCCAGTACTTC. The whole variable domain, filled in from reference TRBV5-1 and TRBJ2-5, reads KAGVTQTPRYLIKTRGQQVTLSCSPISGHRSVSWYQQTPGQGLQFLFEYFSETQRNKGNFPGRFSGRQFSNSRSEMNVSTLELGDSALYLCASRRGQGNQETQYFGPGTRLLVL.

The chain joins TRBV24-1 to TRBJ2-1; D gene ambiguous. Germline V gene sequence: CDR1 KGHDR, CDR2 SFDVKD. The CDR3 is 12 amino acids. V lost 2 bases and J 10 bases, leaving 8 bases between the germline ends. The CDR3 DNA is TGTGCCACCAGTGATTACAGCGACGAGCAGTTCTTC. This codes for CATSDYSDEQFF.

The V gene is TRBV3-1, the J gene TRBJ2-7; D is uncertain. Between the trimmed V and J ends, which lost 4 bases and 1 base, there was a span of 11 bases. Germline V gives CDR1 LGHDT, CDR2 YNNKEL (reference sequence). CDR3 length equals 14 residues. CDR3: CASSPSLRSYEQYV. CDR3 sequence (DNA): TGTGCCAGCAGCCCGTCCCTTAGATCCTACGAGCAGTACGTC.

The sample holds many counts of this clonotype. The chain employs TRBV12-3 or TRBV12-4 and TRBJ2-1; no reliable D call. The CDR3 totals 11 residues. V lost 3 bases and J 9 bases, leaving 6 bases between the germline ends. CDR3 coding DNA: TGTGCCAGCAGTTTTATGTTTGAGCAGTTCTTC. It is translated as CASSFMFEQFF.